Listed below are T cell receptor beta chains from one sample, sequenced in a study of blood T cell repertoires in COVID-19. Assay used: immunoSEQ multiplex PCR; TCRdb lists only in-frame clones, some missing. Of 300,000 to 500,000 clones detected, approximately 87% appear once; the ten largest clones hold more than 0.85%. The sequenced sample was PBMCs or T cells enriched from blood (not recorded which). The receptors come from a woman aged 25 to 39 with acute COVID-19. Each CDR3 is given with its conserved first and last residue. Each record gives: D gene, J gene, V gene, clone size, CDR3 protein, CDR3 DNA. The D gene is left open where the match is weak. A row's size may be missing; if present it is once, few, many or a size class.

d_call: TRBD2
j_call: TRBJ2-1
v_call: TRBV30
clone_size: -
cdr3_aa: CAWSGGGYNEQFF
cdr3_nt: TGTGCCTGGAGTGGCGGGGGTTACAATGAGCAGTTCTTC

d_call: TRBD2
j_call: TRBJ2-3
v_call: TRBV24-1
clone_size: once
cdr3_aa: CATSDGGTRRGDTQYF
cdr3_nt: TGTGCCACCAGTGATGGGGGGACTAGGCGAGGAGATACGCAGTATTTT

d_call: -
j_call: TRBJ1-2
v_call: TRBV28
clone_size: -
cdr3_aa: CASSLYLGVNYGYTF
cdr3_nt: TGTGCCAGCAGTTTATACCTAGGAGTCAACTATGGCTACACCTTC

d_call: -
j_call: TRBJ1-4
v_call: TRBV7-9
clone_size: few
cdr3_aa: CASSLDRGGLNEKLFF
cdr3_nt: TGTGCCAGCAGCTTAGATAGGGGGGGCCTTAATGAAAAACTGTTTTTT

d_call: TRBD1
j_call: TRBJ2-7
v_call: TRBV2
clone_size: -
cdr3_aa: CASWDRQTLYEQYF
cdr3_nt: TGTGCCAGCTGGGACAGGCAGACCCTCTACGAGCAGTACTTC

d_call: -
j_call: TRBJ1-1
v_call: TRBV2
clone_size: -
cdr3_aa: CASRDRTYTEAFF
cdr3_nt: TGTGCCAGCAGGGACAGAACTTACACTGAAGCTTTCTTT

d_call: -
j_call: TRBJ1-5
v_call: TRBV12-3/TRBV12-4
clone_size: -
cdr3_aa: CASRPQSGQPQHF
cdr3_nt: TGTGCCAGCAGGCCCCAATCAGGTCAGCCCCAGCATTTT

d_call: -
j_call: TRBJ1-1
v_call: TRBV11-1
clone_size: -
cdr3_aa: CASSFPGGPEAFF
cdr3_nt: TGTGCCAGCAGCTTCCCCGGGGGTCCAGAAGCTTTCTTT

d_call: -
j_call: TRBJ2-1
v_call: TRBV6-1
clone_size: -
cdr3_aa: CASSEEAGQYYNEQFF
cdr3_nt: TGTGCCAGCAGTGAAGAGGCAGGGCAATACTACAATGAGCAGTTCTTC

d_call: -
j_call: TRBJ1-4
v_call: TRBV7-2
clone_size: -
cdr3_aa: CASSALDGRTQEKLFF
cdr3_nt: TGTGCCAGCAGCGCTCTTGACGGACGGACACAAGAAAAACTGTTTTTT

d_call: -
j_call: TRBJ2-1
v_call: TRBV5-1
clone_size: -
cdr3_aa: CASSPGGFAYNEQFF
cdr3_nt: TGCGCCAGCAGCCCCGGGGGATTTGCCTACAATGAGCAGTTCTTC

d_call: -
j_call: TRBJ1-3
v_call: TRBV7-6
clone_size: -
cdr3_aa: CASSSGQGASGNTIYF
cdr3_nt: TGTGCCAGCAGCTCTGGTCAAGGGGCCTCTGGAAACACCATATATTTT

d_call: -
j_call: TRBJ2-6
v_call: TRBV19
clone_size: -
cdr3_aa: CASSYMGGLSGANVLTF
cdr3_nt: TGTGCCAGTAGTTATATGGGGGGACTTAGCGGGGCCAACGTCCTGACTTTC

d_call: -
j_call: TRBJ1-3
v_call: TRBV5-3
clone_size: -
cdr3_aa: CARSPTGPPGGNTIYF
cdr3_nt: TGTGCCAGAAGCCCTACAGGGCCTCCGGGAGGAAACACCATATATTTT

d_call: TRBD2
j_call: TRBJ2-5
v_call: TRBV9
clone_size: -
cdr3_aa: CASSLGLAGDMETQYF
cdr3_nt: TGTGCCAGCAGCTTGGGACTAGCGGGGGATATGGAGACCCAGTACTTC

d_call: -
j_call: TRBJ2-1
v_call: TRBV5-1
clone_size: few
cdr3_aa: CASSATPPGIPYNEQFF
cdr3_nt: TGCGCCAGCAGCGCCACTCCCCCAGGTATCCCCTACAATGAGCAGTTCTTC

d_call: TRBD1
j_call: TRBJ1-6
v_call: TRBV19
clone_size: -
cdr3_aa: CASSGQARGGSPLHF
cdr3_nt: TGTGCCAGTTCCGGACAGGCCAGAGGCGGTTCACCCCTCCACTTT

d_call: TRBD1
j_call: TRBJ1-4
v_call: TRBV2
clone_size: -
cdr3_aa: CATSPGTGGSYEKLFF
cdr3_nt: TGTGCCACCAGTCCCGGGACAGGGGGTTCGTATGAAAAACTGTTTTTT

d_call: -
j_call: TRBJ1-2
v_call: TRBV3-1/TRBV3-2
clone_size: -
cdr3_aa: CASSQNRDYGYTF
cdr3_nt: TGTGCCAGCAGCCAAAATCGGGACTATGGCTACACCTTC

d_call: TRBD1
j_call: TRBJ2-2
v_call: TRBV19
clone_size: -
cdr3_aa: CASSVRDRGSHAGNTGELFF
cdr3_nt: TGTGCCAGTAGCGTCCGGGACAGGGGGTCCCACGCCGGCAACACCGGGGAGCTGTTTTTT

d_call: TRBD1
j_call: TRBJ2-7
v_call: TRBV6-5
clone_size: -
cdr3_aa: CASSFGQGNYEQYF
cdr3_nt: TGTGCCAGCAGCTTCGGACAGGGCAACTACGAGCAGTACTTC

d_call: -
j_call: TRBJ1-6
v_call: TRBV3-1/TRBV3-2
clone_size: -
cdr3_aa: CASSQVSLSLNSPLHF
cdr3_nt: TGTGCCAGCAGCCAAGTGTCGTTGTCCCTAAATTCACCCCTCCACTTT

d_call: -
j_call: TRBJ2-2
v_call: TRBV7-8
clone_size: -
cdr3_aa: CASSLAIGGALAAGELFF
cdr3_nt: TGTGCCAGCAGCTTAGCGATCGGCGGGGCACTAGCAGCCGGGGAGCTGTTTTTT

d_call: TRBD1
j_call: TRBJ2-7
v_call: TRBV7-3
clone_size: -
cdr3_aa: CASSSGQGSPEQYF
cdr3_nt: TGTGCCAGCAGCTCGGGACAGGGATCTCCCGAGCAGTACTTC

d_call: -
j_call: TRBJ1-2
v_call: TRBV2
clone_size: once
cdr3_aa: CARRKTDSIQQPNYGYTF
cdr3_nt: TGTGCCAGGCGAAAAACTGACAGCATCCAGCAACCTAACTATGGCTACACCTTC

d_call: TRBD1
j_call: TRBJ1-2
v_call: TRBV7-2
clone_size: -
cdr3_aa: CASRRTATGDNYGYTF
cdr3_nt: TGTGCCAGCAGGCGTACCGCGACAGGGGATAACTATGGCTACACCTTC

d_call: TRBD1
j_call: TRBJ1-2
v_call: TRBV10-3
clone_size: -
cdr3_aa: CAIRGGQDQANYGYTF
cdr3_nt: TGTGCCATCAGGGGGGGACAGGACCAAGCTAACTATGGCTACACCTTC

d_call: -
j_call: TRBJ1-2
v_call: TRBV12-3/TRBV12-4
clone_size: -
cdr3_aa: CASSPSANYGYTF
cdr3_nt: TGTGCCAGCAGTCCCAGCGCTAACTATGGCTACACCTTC

d_call: TRBD2
j_call: TRBJ2-1
v_call: TRBV7-2
clone_size: -
cdr3_aa: CASSLYIAGGEQFF
cdr3_nt: TGTGCCAGCAGCTTGTACATAGCGGGGGGTGAGCAGTTCTTC

d_call: -
j_call: TRBJ1-2
v_call: TRBV6-2/TRBV6-3
clone_size: once
cdr3_aa: CASSPEIKPGHPTDGYTF
cdr3_nt: TGTGCCAGCAGTCCAGAGATAAAACCGGGACACCCCACCGATGGCTACACCTTC

d_call: TRBD2
j_call: TRBJ2-2
v_call: TRBV3-1/TRBV3-2
clone_size: -
cdr3_aa: CASSIIPGLGLGELFF
cdr3_nt: TGTGCCAGCAGCATAATCCCGGGACTAGGGTTAGGGGAGCTGTTTTTT

d_call: -
j_call: TRBJ1-6
v_call: TRBV7-9
clone_size: -
cdr3_aa: CASRPIGQLNSPLHF
cdr3_nt: TGTGCCAGCAGGCCTATCGGACAGCTAAATTCACCCCTCCACTTT

d_call: -
j_call: TRBJ1-4
v_call: TRBV5-1
clone_size: once
cdr3_aa: CASSLRGSGEKLFF
cdr3_nt: TGCGCCAGCAGCTTGAGGGGTTCTGGTGAAAAACTGTTTTTT

d_call: TRBD2
j_call: TRBJ2-1
v_call: TRBV5-1
clone_size: -
cdr3_aa: CASSLLIAGGLANEQFF
cdr3_nt: TGCGCCAGCAGCTTGTTAATAGCGGGGGGGCTTGCCAATGAGCAGTTCTTC

d_call: TRBD2
j_call: TRBJ2-5
v_call: TRBV12-5
clone_size: -
cdr3_aa: CASGPPSGGPIHTQYF
cdr3_nt: TGTGCTAGTGGACCTCCTAGCGGGGGGCCCATACACACCCAGTACTTC

d_call: -
j_call: TRBJ1-2
v_call: TRBV3-1/TRBV3-2
clone_size: -
cdr3_aa: CASRDNTFYGYTF
cdr3_nt: TGTGCCAGCAGGGACAACACTTTCTATGGCTACACCTTC

d_call: -
j_call: TRBJ1-5
v_call: TRBV2
clone_size: few
cdr3_aa: CASSDRGNSNQPQHF
cdr3_nt: TGTGCCAGCAGTGATAGAGGTAATAGCAATCAGCCCCAGCATTTT

d_call: -
j_call: TRBJ1-5
v_call: TRBV28
clone_size: -
cdr3_aa: CASSRSQGLYNQPQHF
cdr3_nt: TGTGCCAGCAGCCGTTCACAGGGTTTGTACAATCAGCCCCAGCATTTT

d_call: -
j_call: TRBJ1-2
v_call: TRBV5-1
clone_size: -
cdr3_aa: CASTTGRGYTF
cdr3_nt: TGCGCCAGCACTACAGGACGGGGCTACACCTTC

d_call: TRBD1
j_call: TRBJ1-2
v_call: TRBV19
clone_size: -
cdr3_aa: CASRSDREKALNYGYTF
cdr3_nt: TGTGCCAGTAGATCCGACAGGGAGAAGGCCCTTAACTATGGCTACACCTTC

d_call: -
j_call: TRBJ1-2
v_call: TRBV6-6
clone_size: -
cdr3_aa: CASSYVASYGYTF
cdr3_nt: TGTGCCAGCAGTTATGTGGCCTCCTATGGCTACACCTTC

d_call: -
j_call: TRBJ2-7
v_call: TRBV3-1/TRBV3-2
clone_size: once
cdr3_aa: CASSQAGEGYEQYF
cdr3_nt: TGTGCCAGCAGCCAAGCAGGGGAAGGCTACGAGCAGTACTTC

d_call: -
j_call: TRBJ2-1
v_call: TRBV10-3
clone_size: -
cdr3_aa: CATGSSGGGEQFF
cdr3_nt: TGTGCCACCGGGTCTAGTGGGGGCGGTGAGCAGTTCTTC

d_call: -
j_call: TRBJ2-2
v_call: TRBV2
clone_size: once
cdr3_aa: CATRGRTGTGELFF
cdr3_nt: TGTGCCACCAGGGGCAGGACTGGCACCGGGGAGCTGTTTTTT

d_call: -
j_call: TRBJ1-5
v_call: TRBV30
clone_size: -
cdr3_aa: CAWRGRGFNQPQHF
cdr3_nt: TGTGCCTGGAGGGGCAGGGGATTCAATCAGCCCCAGCATTTT